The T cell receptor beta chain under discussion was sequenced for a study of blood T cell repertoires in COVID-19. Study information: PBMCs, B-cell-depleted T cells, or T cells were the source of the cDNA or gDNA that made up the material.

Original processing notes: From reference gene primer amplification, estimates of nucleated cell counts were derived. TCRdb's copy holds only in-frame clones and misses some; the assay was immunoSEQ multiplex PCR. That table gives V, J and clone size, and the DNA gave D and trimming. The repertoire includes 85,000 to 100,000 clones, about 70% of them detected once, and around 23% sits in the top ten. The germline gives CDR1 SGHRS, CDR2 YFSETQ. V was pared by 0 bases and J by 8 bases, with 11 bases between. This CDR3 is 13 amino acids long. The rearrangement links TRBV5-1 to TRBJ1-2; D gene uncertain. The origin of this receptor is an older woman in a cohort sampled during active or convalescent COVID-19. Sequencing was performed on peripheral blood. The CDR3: CASSLVSLRGYTF. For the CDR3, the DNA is TGCGCCAGCAGCTTGGTTTCCCTCCGGGGCTACACCTTC.